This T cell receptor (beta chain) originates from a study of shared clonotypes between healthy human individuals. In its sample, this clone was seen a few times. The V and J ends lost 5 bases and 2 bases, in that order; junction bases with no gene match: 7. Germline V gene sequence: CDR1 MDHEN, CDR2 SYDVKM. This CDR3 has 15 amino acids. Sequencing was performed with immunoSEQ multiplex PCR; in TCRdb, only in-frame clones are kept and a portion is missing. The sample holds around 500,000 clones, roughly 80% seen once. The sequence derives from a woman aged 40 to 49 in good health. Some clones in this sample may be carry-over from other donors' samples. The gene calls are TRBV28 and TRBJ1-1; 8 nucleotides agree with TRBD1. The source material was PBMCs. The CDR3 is CASSLPTGVNTEAFF. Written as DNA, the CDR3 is TGTGCCAGCAGTCTGCCGACAGGGGTCAACACTGAAGCTTTCTTT.